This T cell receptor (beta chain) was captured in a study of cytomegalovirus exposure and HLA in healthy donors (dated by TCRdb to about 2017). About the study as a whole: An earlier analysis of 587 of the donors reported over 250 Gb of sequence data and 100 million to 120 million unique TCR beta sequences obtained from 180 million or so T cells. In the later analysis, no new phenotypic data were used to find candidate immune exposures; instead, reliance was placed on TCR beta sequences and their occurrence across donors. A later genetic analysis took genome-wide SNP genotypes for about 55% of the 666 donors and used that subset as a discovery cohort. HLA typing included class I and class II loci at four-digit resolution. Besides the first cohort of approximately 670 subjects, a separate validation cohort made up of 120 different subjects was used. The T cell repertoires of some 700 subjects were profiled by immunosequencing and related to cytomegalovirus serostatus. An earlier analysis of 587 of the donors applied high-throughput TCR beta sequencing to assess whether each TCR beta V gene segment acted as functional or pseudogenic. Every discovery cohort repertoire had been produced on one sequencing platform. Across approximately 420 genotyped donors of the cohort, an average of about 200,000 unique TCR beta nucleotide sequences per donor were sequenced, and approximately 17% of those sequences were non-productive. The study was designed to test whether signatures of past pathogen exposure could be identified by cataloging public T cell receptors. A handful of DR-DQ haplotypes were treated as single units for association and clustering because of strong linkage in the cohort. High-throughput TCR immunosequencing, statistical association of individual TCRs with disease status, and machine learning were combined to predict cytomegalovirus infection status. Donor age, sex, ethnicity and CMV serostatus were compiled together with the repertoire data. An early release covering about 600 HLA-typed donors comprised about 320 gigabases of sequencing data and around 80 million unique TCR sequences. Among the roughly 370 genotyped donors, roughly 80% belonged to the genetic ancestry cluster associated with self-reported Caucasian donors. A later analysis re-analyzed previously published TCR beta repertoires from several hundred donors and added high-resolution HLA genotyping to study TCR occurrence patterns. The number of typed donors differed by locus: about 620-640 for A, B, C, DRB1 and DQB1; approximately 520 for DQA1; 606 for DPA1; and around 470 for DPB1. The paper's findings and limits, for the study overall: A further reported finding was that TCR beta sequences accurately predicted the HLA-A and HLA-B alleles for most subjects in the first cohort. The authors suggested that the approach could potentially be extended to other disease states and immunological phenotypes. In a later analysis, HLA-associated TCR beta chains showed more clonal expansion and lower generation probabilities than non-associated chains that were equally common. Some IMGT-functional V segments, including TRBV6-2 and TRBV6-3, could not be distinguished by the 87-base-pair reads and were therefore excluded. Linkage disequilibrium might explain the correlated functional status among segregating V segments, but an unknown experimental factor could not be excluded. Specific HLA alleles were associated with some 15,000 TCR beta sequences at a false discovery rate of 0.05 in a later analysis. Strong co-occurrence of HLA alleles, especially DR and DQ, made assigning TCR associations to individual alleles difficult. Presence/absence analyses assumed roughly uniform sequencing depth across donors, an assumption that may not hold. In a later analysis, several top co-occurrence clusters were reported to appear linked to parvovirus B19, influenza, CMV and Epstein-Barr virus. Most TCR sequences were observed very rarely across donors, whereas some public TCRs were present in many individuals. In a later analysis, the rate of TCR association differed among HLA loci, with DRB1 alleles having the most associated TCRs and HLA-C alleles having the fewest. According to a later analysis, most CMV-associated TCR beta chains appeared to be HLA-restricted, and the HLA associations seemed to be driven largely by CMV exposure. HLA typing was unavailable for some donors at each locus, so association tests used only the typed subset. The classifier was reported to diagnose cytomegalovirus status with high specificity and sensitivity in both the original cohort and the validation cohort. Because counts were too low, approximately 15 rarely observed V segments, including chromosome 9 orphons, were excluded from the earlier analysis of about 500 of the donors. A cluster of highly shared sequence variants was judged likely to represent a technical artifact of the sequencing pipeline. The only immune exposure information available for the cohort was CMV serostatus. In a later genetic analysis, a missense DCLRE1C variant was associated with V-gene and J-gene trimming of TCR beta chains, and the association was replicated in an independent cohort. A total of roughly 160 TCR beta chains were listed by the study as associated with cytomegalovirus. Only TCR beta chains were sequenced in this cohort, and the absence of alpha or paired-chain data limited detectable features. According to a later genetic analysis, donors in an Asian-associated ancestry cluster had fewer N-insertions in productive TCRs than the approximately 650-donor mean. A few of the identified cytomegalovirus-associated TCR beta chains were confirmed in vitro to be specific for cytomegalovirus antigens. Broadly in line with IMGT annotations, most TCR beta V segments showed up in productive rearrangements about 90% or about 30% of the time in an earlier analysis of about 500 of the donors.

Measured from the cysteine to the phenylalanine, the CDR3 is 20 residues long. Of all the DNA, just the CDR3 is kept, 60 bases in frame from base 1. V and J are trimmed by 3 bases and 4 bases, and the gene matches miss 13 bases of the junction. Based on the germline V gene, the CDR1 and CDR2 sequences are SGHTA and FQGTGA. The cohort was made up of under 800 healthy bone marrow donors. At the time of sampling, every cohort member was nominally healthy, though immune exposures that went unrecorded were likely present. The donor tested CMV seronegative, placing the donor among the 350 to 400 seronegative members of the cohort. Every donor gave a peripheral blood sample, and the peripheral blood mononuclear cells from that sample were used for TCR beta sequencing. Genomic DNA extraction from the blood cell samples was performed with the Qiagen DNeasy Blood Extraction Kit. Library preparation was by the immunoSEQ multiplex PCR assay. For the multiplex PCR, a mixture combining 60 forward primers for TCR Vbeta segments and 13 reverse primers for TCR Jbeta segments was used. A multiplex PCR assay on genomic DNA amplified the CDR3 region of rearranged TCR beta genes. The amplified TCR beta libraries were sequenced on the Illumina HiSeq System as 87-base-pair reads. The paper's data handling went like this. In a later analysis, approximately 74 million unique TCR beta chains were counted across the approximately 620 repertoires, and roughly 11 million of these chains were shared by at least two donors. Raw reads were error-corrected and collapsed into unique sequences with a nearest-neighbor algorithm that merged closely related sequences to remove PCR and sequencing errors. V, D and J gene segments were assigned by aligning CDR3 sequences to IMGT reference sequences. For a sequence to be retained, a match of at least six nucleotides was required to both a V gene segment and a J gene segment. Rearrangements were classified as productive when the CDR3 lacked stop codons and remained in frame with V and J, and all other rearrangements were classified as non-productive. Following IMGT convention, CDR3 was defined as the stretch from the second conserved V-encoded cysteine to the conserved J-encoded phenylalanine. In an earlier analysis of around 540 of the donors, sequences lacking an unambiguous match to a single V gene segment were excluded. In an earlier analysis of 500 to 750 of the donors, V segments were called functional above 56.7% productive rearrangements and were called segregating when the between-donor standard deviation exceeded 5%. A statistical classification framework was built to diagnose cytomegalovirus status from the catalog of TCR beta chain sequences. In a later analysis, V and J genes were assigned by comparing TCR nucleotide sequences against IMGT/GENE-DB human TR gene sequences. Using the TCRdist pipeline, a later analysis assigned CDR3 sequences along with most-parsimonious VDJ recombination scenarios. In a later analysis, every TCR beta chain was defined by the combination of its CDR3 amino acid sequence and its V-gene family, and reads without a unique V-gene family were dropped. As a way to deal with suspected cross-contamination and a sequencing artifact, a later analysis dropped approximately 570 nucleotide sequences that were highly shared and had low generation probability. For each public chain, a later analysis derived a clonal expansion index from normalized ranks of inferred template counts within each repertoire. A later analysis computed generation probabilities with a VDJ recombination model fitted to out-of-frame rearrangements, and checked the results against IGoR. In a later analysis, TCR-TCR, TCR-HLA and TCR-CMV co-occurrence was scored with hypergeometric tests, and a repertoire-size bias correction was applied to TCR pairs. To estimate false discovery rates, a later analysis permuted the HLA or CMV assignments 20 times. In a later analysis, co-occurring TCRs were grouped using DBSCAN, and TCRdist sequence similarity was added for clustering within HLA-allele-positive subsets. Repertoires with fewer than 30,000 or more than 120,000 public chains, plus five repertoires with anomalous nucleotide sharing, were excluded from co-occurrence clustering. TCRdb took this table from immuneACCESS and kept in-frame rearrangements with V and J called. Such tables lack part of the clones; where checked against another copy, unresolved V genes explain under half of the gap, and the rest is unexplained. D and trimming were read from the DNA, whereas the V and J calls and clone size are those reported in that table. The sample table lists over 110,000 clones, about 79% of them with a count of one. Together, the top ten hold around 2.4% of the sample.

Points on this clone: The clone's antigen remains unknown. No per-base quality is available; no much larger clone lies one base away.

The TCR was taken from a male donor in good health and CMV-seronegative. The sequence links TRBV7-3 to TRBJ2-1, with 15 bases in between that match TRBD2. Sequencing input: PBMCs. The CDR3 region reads CASSFIPGLAGGGVYNEQFF. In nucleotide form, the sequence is TGTGCCAGCAGCTTTATACCGGGACTAGCGGGAGGAGGGGTGTACAATGAGCAGTTCTTC. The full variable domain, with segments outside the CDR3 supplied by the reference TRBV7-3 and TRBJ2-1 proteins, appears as GAGVSQTPSNKVTEKGKYVELRCDPISGHTALYWYRQSLGQGPEFLIYFQGTGAADDSGLPNDRFFAVRPEGSVSTLKIQRTERGDSAVYLCASSFIPGLAGGGVYNEQFFGPGTRLTVL.